This passage covers 16 T cell receptor beta chains from one sample sequenced in a study of vaccination and CD4 T cells after COVID-19. Scientists ran DNA taken from cultured CD4+ T cells through the Oncomine TCR Beta short-read assay for sequencing. MiXCR was run by TCRdb on the PCR reads, yielding one entry per CDR3 protein. Of 5,500 or so distinct CDR3 sequences listed, approximately 74% are singletons. For these receptors, no antigen is known. The treatment: approximately nine-day PBMC culture with coronavirus spike peptide pools or control peptides (ViraFEST assay). Source material: CD4+ T cells from blood, cultured in vitro. All receptors derive from a human donor who had recovered from COVID-19.

The chain recombines TRBV19 with TRBJ1-6, with 8 bases that match TRBD1. J gave up 8 bases and V 7 bases, and 10 bases lay outside the gene matches. The CDR3 contains 15 residues. Per the germline V gene, CDR1 is LNHDA and CDR2 is SQIVND (reference sequence). CDR3 nucleotide sequence: TGTGCCAGTACTAACAGGGGGATCGGGTATTCACCCCTCCACTTT. This sequence encodes CASTNRGIGYSPLHF.

The chain is built from TRBV6-5 and TRBJ1-1; D uncertain. The CDR3 runs to 16 residues. Trimming removed 1 base from V and 1 base from J, with 13 bases in between. The germline gives CDR1 MNHEY, CDR2 SVGAGI. CDR3 amino acids: CASSYFFSGPNTEAFF. CDR3 DNA sequence: TGTGCCAGCAGTTACTTTTTTTCGGGCCCGAACACTGAAGCTTTCTTT.

The chain combines TRBV5-8 with TRBJ1-5, with unresolved D. Trimming stripped 4 bases from V and 3 bases from J, with 8 bases between. Germline values: CDR1 SGHTS, CDR2 YDEGEE. This CDR3 is 13 amino acids long. CDR3 in amino acids: CASSLGLNQPQHF. CDR3 in DNA: TGTGCCAGCAGCCTAGGACTCAATCAGCCCCAGCATTTT. The full variable domain, with the rest looked up from reference TRBV5-8 and TRBJ1-5, is EAGVTQSPTHLIKTRGQQATLRCSPISGHTSVYWYQQALGLGLQFLLWYDEGEERNRGNFPPRFSGRQFPNYSSELNVNALELEDSALYLCASSLGLNQPQHFGDGTRLSIL.

The chain links TRBV6-1 to TRBJ1-2; D gene uncertain. The CDR3 is 11 residues long. Germline values: CDR1 MNHNS, CDR2 SASEGT. The CDR3 region is CLVGYNYGYTF. The DNA of the CDR3 is TGTTTGGTGGGATATAACTATGGCTACACCTTC.

The chain has TRBV18 and TRBJ1-2, with a weak D call TRBD1 (5 bases). The CDR3 sequence is 14 residues long. Germline CDR1 and CDR2: KGHSH and LQKENI. V shed 6 bases and J shed 2 bases, with 13 bases lying between them. This chain's CDR3 is CASSLDRPNYGYTF. DNA of the CDR3: TGTGCCAGCTCGCTAGACAGACCGAACTATGGCTACACCTTC. Full variable domain (outside the CDR3, taken from reference TRBV18 and TRBJ1-2): NAGVMQNPRHLVRRRGQEARLRCSPMKGHSHVYWYRQLPEEGLKFMVYLQKENIIDESGMPKERFSAEFPKEGPSILRIQQVVRGDSAAYFCASSLDRPNYGYTFGSGTRLTVV.

This chain links TRBV24-1 with TRBJ2-1; 11 bases line up with TRBD2. J was trimmed by 8 bases and V by 7 bases; bases with no gene match: 9. Per the germline V gene, CDR1 is KGHDR and CDR2 is SFDVKD. The CDR3 runs to 15 residues. The CDR3, as DNA: TGTGCCACCAGCGAACTACTAGCGGGAGCCTATGAGCAGTTCTTC. It specifies CATSELLAGAYEQFF.

The rearrangement uses TRBV6-5 and TRBJ2-2, with a weak D call TRBD1 (6 bases). CDR3 length: 15 amino acids. Deletions cut 2 bases from V and 6 bases from J, with 13 bases between. The germline CDR1 and CDR2 sequences are MNHEY and SVGAGI. The CDR3 DNA is TGTGCCAGCAGTTACGGGAGACAGGCGTCCGGGGAGCTGTTTTTT. This translates into CASSYGRQASGELFF.

The chain couples TRBV12-3 or TRBV12-4 to TRBJ2-7; 10 nucleotides line up with TRBD1. V lost 2 bases, J lost 4 bases, and 5 bases stayed unmatched. This CDR3 contains 15 residues. This chain's CDR3 is CASSLWGTGDYEQYF. DNA for the CDR3: TGTGCCAGCAGTTTATGGGGGACAGGGGATTACGAGCAGTACTTC.

The J gene is TRBJ2-5, the V gene TRBV20-1; D is possibly TRBD2 (5 bases). V was clipped by 1 base and J by 4 bases, with 16 bases between them. Germline V gene sequence: CDR1 DFQATT, CDR2 SNEGSKA (reference sequence). This CDR3 spans 15 amino acids. CDR3 sequence (DNA): TGCAGTGCTAGAGTGGTGGGAGAAGGAGCAGAGACCCAGTACTTC. Its translation: CSARVVGEGAETQYF.

CDR3 in DNA: TGCGCCAGCAGCCGGGACTACAATGAGCAGTTCTTC. It encodes CASSRDYNEQFF. The J gene is TRBJ2-1, the V gene TRBV10-1; perhaps TRBD2 as D (5 bases). The CDR3 loop spans 12 amino acids. Trimming left V 6 bases short and J 3 bases short, with 6 bases between. CDR1 and CDR2 from the germline V gene are WNHNN and SYGVQD (reference sequence).

This chain uses TRBV7-9 with TRBJ2-3; 7 positions agree with TRBD1. V trimming: 0 bases; J trimming: 3 bases; junction bases outside the gene matches: 3. The germline gives CDR1 SEHNR, CDR2 FQNEAQ (reference sequence). There are 15 residues in the CDR3. The CDR3 DNA sequence: TGTGCCAGCAGCTTAGCGACAGGGATGACAGATACGCAGTATTTT. Translating gives CASSLATGMTDTQYF.

This chain links TRBV15 with TRBJ1-1; D is undetermined. CDR1 is LNHNV, CDR2 YYDKDF, per germline (reference sequence). With 0 bases removed from V and 9 bases from J, the gap between germline ends came to 11 bases. The CDR3 is made up of 13 amino acids. CDR3 protein: CATSRDRPLQAFF. DNA for the CDR3: TGTGCCACCAGCAGAGACAGGCCGCTCCAAGCTTTCTTT.

V and J are TRBV19 and TRBJ2-7; 10 positions match TRBD1. Losses at the gene ends were 3 bases for V and 5 bases for J; bases not matched to a gene: 7. CDR3 length equals 15 residues. Germline CDR1 and CDR2: LNHDA and SQIVND (reference sequence). The CDR3 sequence: CASSIRTGGGHEQYF. The CDR3 bases are TGTGCCAGTAGTATCCGGACAGGGGGTGGCCACGAGCAGTACTTC. The whole variable domain, remainder taken from reference TRBV19 and TRBJ2-7, is DGGITQSPKYLFRKEGQNVTLSCEQNLNHDAMYWYRQDPGQGLRLIYYSQIVNDFQKGDIAEGYSVSREKKESFPLTVTSAQKNPTAFYLCASSIRTGGGHEQYFGPGTRLTVT.

V usage is TRBV6-1 and J usage is TRBJ2-2; 7 nucleotides align to TRBD2. The trim removed 7 bases at V and 0 bases at J, leaving 5 bases unmatched. The CDR3 runs 15 residues. Germline CDR1 and CDR2: MNHNS and SASEGT. The CDR3 spells CASIGGGANTGELFF. CDR3 nucleotide sequence: TGTGCCAGCATAGGTGGGGGGGCGAACACCGGGGAGCTGTTTTTT.

The chain is built from TRBV20-1 and TRBJ1-2, with D possibly TRBD1 on 5 matching bases. Trimming cost V 5 bases and J 3 bases, with 13 bases left between them. The germline CDR1 and CDR2 sequences are DFQATT and SNEGSKA (reference sequence). The CDR3 extends over 13 amino acids. The CDR3 DNA sequence: TGCAGTGCTCCCGGGCAGACAGACTATGGCTACACCTTC. It yields the protein CSAPGQTDYGYTF.

The J gene is TRBJ2-1, the V gene TRBV20-1, with D possibly being TRBD1 (6 bases). Germline values: CDR1 DFQATT, CDR2 SNEGSKA (reference sequence). V was shortened by 3 bases and J by 6 bases, with 12 bases between the two germline ends. The CDR3 loop spans 13 amino acids. In DNA, the CDR3 is TGCAGTGCTAGGAGAGACAGGCGCAATGAGCAGTTCTTC. Its translation: CSARRDRRNEQFF.